The T cell receptor (beta chain) under discussion was sequenced for a study of radiation and T cells in renal cell carcinoma. The study, taken as a whole, reports: Baseline intratumoral clonotype presence is unknown without pretreatment biopsies.

The protocol was immunoSEQ multiplex PCR, while the TCRdb copy is restricted to in-frame clones and leaves out a portion. This table holds roughly 170,000 clones, 88% found once. Of note for this clone: What it binds is unknown.

The sample's time point: blood 4 weeks post-SBRT, at nephrectomy. Regarding treatment: 15 Gy SBRT to primary tumor, nephrectomy 4 weeks later. Radiation-treated patients gave blood at baseline, week 2 and week 4. In germline, CDR1 is SGHTA, CDR2 FQGNSA. Trimming cost V 7 bases and J 4 bases, with 13 bases left between them. The length of the CDR3 is 13 residues. This clonotype originated in a woman aged 50 to 60 with renal cell carcinoma. The sequencing used blood, collected from a patient whose treatment included radiotherapy and nephrectomy. The chain is built from TRBV7-2 and TRBJ1-2; D is undetermined. CDR3 in amino acids: CASTPDGTYGYTF. In nucleotides, the CDR3 is TGTGCCAGCACCCCAGACGGAACCTATGGCTACACCTTC.